The 29 T cell receptor beta chains presented below share a single source sample, sequenced in a study of CD8+ T cells in alopecia areata. Following RNA extraction, reverse transcription yielded cDNA that acted as the sequencing template. Sequencing used immunoSEQ multiplex PCR; TCRdb keeps in-frame clones, though not all of them. The sample consists of 89,000 or so clones, 45% to 60% of them appearing once. The material sequenced was NKG2D-high CD8+ T cells sorted from blood. All receptors derive from a human donor with alopecia areata.

This sequence joins TRBV4-3 and TRBJ2-7, with D hard to call. V lost 1 base and J 5 bases, leaving 15 bases between the germline ends. The length of the CDR3 is 15 residues. Per the germline V gene, CDR1 is LGHNA and CDR2 is YSLEER. CDR3 protein: CASSQVADPRNEQYF. The CDR3 nucleotides read TGCGCCAGCAGCCAAGTAGCCGATCCGCGGAACGAGCAGTACTTC.

This clone came up a few times. V and J are TRBV6-6 and TRBJ2-7, with unresolved D. CDR3 length equals 11 residues. Germline CDR1 is MNHNY and CDR2 is SVGAGI (reference sequence). V was clipped by 5 bases and J by 5 bases, with 7 bases between them. The CDR3 protein is CASSKRDEQYF. As DNA, the CDR3 is TGTGCCAGCAGTAAGAGAGACGAGCAGTACTTC.

The V and J genes are TRBV27 and TRBJ2-3, with D possibly being TRBD2 (6 bases). This CDR3 is 16 amino acids long. Trimming took off 7 bases at V and 0 bases at J, with 17 bases between the two ends. Germline assignment: CDR1 MNHEY and CDR2 SMNVEV (reference sequence). CDR3 amino acids: CASNPTGAASTDTQYF. The CDR3 DNA reads as TGTGCCAGCAACCCTACGGGAGCGGCTAGCACAGATACGCAGTATTTT.

V is TRBV7-8 and J is TRBJ2-5, with 7 bases that match TRBD2. Losses at the gene ends were 5 bases for V and 4 bases for J; bases not matched to a gene: 13. The CDR3 consists of 16 residues. The germline CDR1 and CDR2 sequences are SGHVS and FQNEAQ. This CDR3 is CASSNTLAGAGETQYF. CDR3 coding DNA: TGTGCCAGCAGCAATACTTTGGCGGGAGCGGGAGAGACCCAGTACTTC.

The chain combines TRBV13 with TRBJ2-3, with 10 bases lining up with TRBD1. Germline CDR1 and CDR2: PRHDT and FYEKMQ (reference sequence). V lost 5 bases and J lost 5; bases outside the gene matches: 7. The CDR3 totals 15 residues. CDR3 residues: CASSHRQGAGDTQYF. CDR3 DNA: TGTGCCAGCAGCCATAGACAGGGGGCAGGAGATACGCAGTATTTT.

The chain recombines TRBV27 with TRBJ1-1, with D unresolved. The CDR3 is 11 amino acids. The V gene's germline CDR1 is MNHEY and CDR2 SMNVEV (reference sequence). The V gene lost 9 bases and the J gene lost 5 bases, with 10 bases spanning the gap. Here the CDR3 DNA reads TGTGCCAGTCATGACGGTACTGAAGCTTTCTTT. Its protein product is CASHDGTEAFF.

The CDR3 loop is CSVEKDRESSYNEQFF. The DNA for the CDR3 is TGCAGCGTTGAAAAGGACAGGGAAAGCTCCTACAATGAGCAGTTCTTC. The rearrangement uses TRBV29-1 and TRBJ2-1; 8 bases match TRBD1. CDR3 length: 16 residues. Trimming took 2 bases from V and 0 from J; bases not matched to a gene: 6. Germline lookup yields CDR1 SQVTM and CDR2 ANQGSEA.

This sequence joins TRBV9 and TRBJ1-2; D not certain. The CDR3 sequence is 12 residues long. The V gene lost 3 bases and the J gene lost 4 bases, with 7 bases spanning the gap. Germline V gene data show CDR1 as SGDLS and CDR2 as YYNGEE. Here the CDR3 reads CASSGQLYGYTF. As DNA, the CDR3 is TGTGCCAGCAGCGGACAACTCTATGGCTACACCTTC.

This clone was observed a handful of times. The CDR3 reads CASSPMEGRRNEKLFF. CDR3 sequence (DNA): TGTGCCAGCAGCCCCATGGAAGGGCGACGAAATGAAAAACTGTTTTTT. This chain joins TRBV7-9 and TRBJ1-4; D uncertain. The germline V gene encodes CDR1 SEHNR and CDR2 FQNEAQ (reference sequence). Trimming took off 5 bases at V and 5 bases at J, with 18 bases between the two ends. The CDR3 runs 16 residues.

The genes are TRBV5-6 and TRBJ2-2; 9 bases fit TRBD1. V lost 0 bases, J lost 5 bases, and 2 bases stayed unmatched. The CDR3 spans 15 residues. Germline assignment: CDR1 SGHDT and CDR2 YYEEEE. CDR3 coding DNA: TGTGCCAGCAGCTTGGGGACAGGGGTAACCGGGGAGCTGTTTTTT. This codes for CASSLGTGVTGELFF.

The gene calls are TRBV7-9 and TRBJ1-2; possibly TRBD1 for D (5 bases). V was trimmed by 10 bases and J by 2 bases, leaving 17 bases between them. The CDR3 length is 14 residues. The V gene's germline CDR1 is SEHNR and CDR2 FQNEAQ (reference sequence). The CDR3 protein is CATNWGRENYGYTF. CDR3 coding DNA: TGTGCCACCAATTGGGGCAGGGAGAACTATGGCTACACCTTC.

The chain recombines TRBV5-1 with TRBJ2-3; 7 bases agree with TRBD2. J lost 1 base, V lost 2 bases, and 4 bases had no gene match. The CDR3 is made up of 15 amino acids. Looked up from germline, CDR1 is SGHRS and CDR2 is YFSETQ. CDR3 nucleotide sequence: TGCGCCAGCAGCTTCGAAGCGGGACGCACAGATACGCAGTATTTT. It translates to CASSFEAGRTDTQYF.

In its sample, this clone was seen once. The gene calls are TRBV27 and TRBJ1-2; TRBD1 matches 9 bases. This CDR3 is 13 amino acids long. The trim removed 6 bases at V and 5 bases at J, leaving 4 bases unmatched. The germline CDR1 and CDR2 sequences are MNHEY and SMNVEV (reference sequence). The CDR3 DNA reads as TGTGCCAGCAGCCTGGACAGGGGATATGGCTACACCTTC. The encoded protein is CASSLDRGYGYTF.

The gene calls are TRBV28 and TRBJ2-5, with 11 bases matching TRBD2. Germline V CDR1 and CDR2: MDHEN, SYDVKM. The ends lost 1 base at V and 2 bases at J; junction bases unmatched: 6. CDR3 length equals 17 residues. CDR3 in amino acids: CASSLLPIAGGQETQYF. The CDR3 DNA sequence: TGTGCCAGCAGTTTATTGCCAATAGCGGGAGGGCAAGAGACCCAGTACTTC.

This chain links TRBV6-5 with TRBJ2-1; D may be TRBD2 (6 bases). This CDR3 has 16 amino acids. V gave up 2 bases and J gave up 0 bases, with 11 bases separating them. Germline-derived CDR1 and CDR2 are MNHEY and SVGAGI. CDR3 in amino acids: CASSYAAGNSYNEQFF. The CDR3 bases are TGTGCCAGCAGTTACGCTGCGGGAAACTCCTACAATGAGCAGTTCTTC.

This chain joins TRBV9 and TRBJ1-1, with D possibly TRBD1 on 5 matching bases. This CDR3 contains 12 residues. Trimming cost V 4 bases and J 7 bases, with 11 bases left between them. Germline V gene sequence: CDR1 SGDLS, CDR2 YYNGEE. CDR3 in DNA: TGTGCCAGCAGCTCCCGGGGCGATGAAGCTTTCTTT. Residues: CASSSRGDEAFF.

The rearrangement uses TRBV30 and TRBJ2-5, with 7 positions matching TRBD1. This CDR3 is 13 amino acids long. V was clipped by 2 bases and J by 4 bases; unmatched bases: 4. Germline values: CDR1 GTSNPN, CDR2 SVGIG (reference sequence). The chain's CDR3 is CAWSSTGLETQYF. The CDR3 DNA is TGTGCCTGGAGTTCGACAGGGTTAGAGACCCAGTACTTC.

This rearrangement joins TRBV7-9 to TRBJ2-1; D possibly corresponds to TRBD2 (6 bases). CDR1 is SEHNR, CDR2 FQNEAQ, per germline (reference sequence). The CDR3 loop spans 13 amino acids. With 5 bases removed from V and 8 bases from J, the gap between germline ends came to 13 bases. CDR3 in amino acids: CASSPGGIYEQFF. CDR3 bases: TGTGCCAGCAGCCCGGGCGGGATCTATGAGCAGTTCTTC.

This chain uses TRBV28 with TRBJ2-7, with 7 bases aligning to TRBD1. The junction had 3 bases not matched to a gene; V was cut back by 2 bases and J by 2 bases. CDR1 and CDR2 from the germline V gene are MDHEN and SYDVKM. CDR3 size: 14 residues. DNA of the CDR3: TGTGCCAGCAGTTTAGCCGGGACAGCCTACGAGCAGTACTTC. Translating gives CASSLAGTAYEQYF.

This rearrangement joins TRBV27 to TRBJ2-1; 11 bases agree with TRBD2. J lost 6 bases, V lost 9 bases, and 7 bases had no gene match. The CDR3 spans 14 residues. CDR1 MNHEY and CDR2 SMNVEV come from the germline V gene (reference sequence). Here the CDR3 reads CASAGTSGFNEQFF. CDR3 DNA sequence: TGTGCCAGTGCCGGGACTAGCGGATTCAATGAGCAGTTCTTC.

The genes are TRBV30 and TRBJ2-2, with D unresolved. V was pared by 1 base and J by 6 bases, with 6 bases between. Per germline, CDR1 GTSNPN and CDR2 SVGIG (reference sequence). The CDR3 runs 12 residues. CDR3 DNA: TGTGCCTGGAGTGATTTGGCCGGGGAGCTGTTTTTT. This translates into CAWSDLAGELFF.

This clone was detected only a few times. The chain combines TRBV11-2 with TRBJ2-7, with D tentatively TRBD2 (5 bases). CDR3 length: 12 residues. Between the trimmed V and J ends, which lost 8 bases and 3 bases, there was a span of 11 bases. Germline V gene lookup returns CDR1 SGHAT and CDR2 FQNNGV. The chain's CDR3 is CASGTRDYEQYF. CDR3 coding DNA: TGTGCCAGCGGAACTAGGGACTACGAGCAGTACTTC.

The gene calls are TRBV29-1 and TRBJ2-1; D call uncertain. The V and J ends lost 0 bases and 10 bases respectively, with 7 bases between them. The CDR3 is 11 amino acids. The V gene's germline CDR1 is SQVTM and CDR2 ANQGSEA. The CDR3 nucleotides are TGCAGCGTTGAAGATAGTGGGGAGCAGTTCTTC. Protein product: CSVEDSGEQFF.

This clone was detected a few times. The chain recombines TRBV7-3 with TRBJ2-3; a weak D match, TRBD1 (6 bases). The V and J ends lost 5 bases and 5 bases respectively, with 17 bases between them. The CDR3 loop spans 15 amino acids. Germline values: CDR1 SGHTA, CDR2 FQGTGA. In nucleotides, the CDR3 is TGTGCCAGCAGCCTCAGCCCCCAGGGGATAGATACGCAGTATTTT. Translated, it gives CASSLSPQGIDTQYF.

This clone appeared a few times. V and J are TRBV11-2 and TRBJ2-5; D is uncertain. V was shortened by 1 base and J by 2 bases, with 11 bases between the two germline ends. CDR1 and CDR2 from the germline V gene are SGHAT and FQNNGV. The CDR3 loop spans 15 amino acids. The CDR3 DNA is TGTGCCAGCAGCTTAGCTTACGCCCTGCAAGAGACCCAGTACTTC. It encodes CASSLAYALQETQYF. The variable domain in full, completed from reference TRBV11-2 and TRBJ2-5, reads EAGVAQSPRYKIIEKRQSVAFWCNPISGHATLYWYQQILGQGPKLLIQFQNNGVVDDSQLPKDRFSAERLKGVDSTLKIQPAKLEDSAVYLCASSLAYALQETQYFGPGTRLLVL.

The V call is TRBV6-5, the J call TRBJ2-1; 15 nucleotides match TRBD2. The CDR3 length is 15 residues. V gave up 7 bases and J gave up 9 bases; unmatched junction bases: 7. CDR1 MNHEY and CDR2 SVGAGI come from the germline V gene. The CDR3 region has the DNA TGTGCCAGCACCCAGGGACTAGCGGGGGGCGGTGAGCAGTTCTTC. It yields the protein CASTQGLAGGGEQFF.

The chain is built from TRBV2 and TRBJ2-1, with D perhaps matching TRBD1 (5 bases). This CDR3 comprises 17 residues. V dropped 8 bases and J dropped 0 bases, with 20 bases sitting between them. In germline, CDR1 is SNHLY, CDR2 FYNNEI. CDR3 sequence (DNA): TGTGCCAGCCCAAAAGACAAGAACAGGAGCTCCTACAATGAGCAGTTCTTC. It codes for CASPKDKNRSSYNEQFF.

The chain carries TRBV29-1 and TRBJ2-7; the D call may be TRBD1 or TRBD2 (6 bases each). V was pared by 5 bases and J by 0 bases, with 14 bases between. This CDR3 has 14 residues. CDR1 and CDR2 (germline): SQVTM, ANQGSEA. CDR3 residues: CSVRGDTHSYEQYF. In DNA form, the CDR3 reads TGCAGCGTTAGGGGGGACACCCACTCCTACGAGCAGTACTTC.

The V and J genes are TRBV27 and TRBJ1-5; D might be TRBD1 (6 bases). V was clipped by 6 bases and J by 5 bases, with 17 bases between them. The CDR3 has 15 residues. CDR1 MNHEY and CDR2 SMNVEV come from the germline V gene (reference sequence). The CDR3 nucleotides are TGTGCCAGCAGGGCCGTACGGAACAGGGATCAGCCCCAGCATTTT. This encodes CASRAVRNRDQPQHF.